The 23 T cell receptor beta chains reported below all come from one sample, sequenced in a study of blood T cell repertoires in COVID-19. Assay used: immunoSEQ multiplex PCR; TCRdb lists only in-frame clones, some missing. The table includes approximately 200,000 clones, about 86% detected once. Sequenced material: peripheral blood. The receptors come from a woman aged 25 to 45 with active or convalescent COVID-19.

This clone was seen a few times. The rearrangement joins TRBV28 to TRBJ2-6; D gene ambiguous. Germline V gives CDR1 MDHEN, CDR2 SYDVKM. The ends were cut back, 0 bases at V and 0 bases at J, with 3 bases in the middle. The CDR3 consists of 15 residues. The CDR3 loop reads CASSLWSSGANVLTF. In DNA, the CDR3 is TGTGCCAGCAGTTTATGGAGCTCTGGGGCCAACGTCCTGACTTTC. Combining the CDR3 with reference TRBV28 and TRBJ2-6 gives the whole variable domain DVKVTQSSRYLVKRTGEKVFLECVQDMDHENMFWYRQDPGLGLRLIYFSYDVKMKEKGDIPEGYSVSREKKERFSLILESASTNQTSMYLCASSLWSSGANVLTFGAGSRLTVL.

This clone was observed a single time. The V call is TRBV2, the J call TRBJ1-2, with 11 bases matching TRBD1. CDR1 is SNHLY and CDR2 is FYNNEI in the germline V gene. The CDR3 runs 16 residues. With 6 bases clipped from V and 8 bases from J, the junction kept 14 bases outside the gene matches. CDR3 nucleotides: TGTGCCAGCAGCCTGGACAGGGGGCGAGGGGTAGACGGCTACACCTTC. Translated: CASSLDRGRGVDGYTF.

The rearrangement uses TRBV7-9 and TRBJ1-1; TRBD1 matches at 7 bases. Trimming took 3 bases from V and 7 from J; bases not matched to a gene: 8. CDR1 SEHNR and CDR2 FQNEAQ come from the germline V gene (reference sequence). The CDR3 sequence is 14 residues long. The CDR3 DNA is TGTGCCAGCAGCTTTCAGACAGGGTGGGATGAAGCTTTCTTT. Protein: CASSFQTGWDEAFF.

This clone came up once. This chain connects TRBV7-9 to TRBJ1-1, with D possibly matching TRBD1 (6 bases). Per the germline V gene, CDR1 is SEHNR and CDR2 is FQNEAQ (reference sequence). V was trimmed by 5 bases and J by 5 bases, leaving 15 bases between them. CDR3 length equals 14 residues. The CDR3 coding sequence is TGTGCCAGCAGCCCAGGACAGCCAGGGACTGAAGCTTTCTTT. It translates to CASSPGQPGTEAFF.

The genes are TRBV5-1 and TRBJ1-3; 8 bases are a match to TRBD1. Germline loops: CDR1 SGHRS, CDR2 YFSETQ. The CDR3 has 15 amino acids. V was pared by 0 bases and J by 5 bases, with 4 bases of the junction left unmatched. CDR3 in amino acids: CASSLEQGGRNTIYF. DNA for the CDR3: TGCGCCAGCAGCTTGGAACAGGGGGGAAGAAACACCATATATTTT.

This rearrangement joins TRBV21-1 to TRBJ1-1; TRBD1, the table's D call, lacks a check against the DNA. TRBV21-1 is assigned pseudogene status. The CDR3 totals 16 residues. CDR3 loop: CASSKGTGGRNTEAFF. The CDR3 DNA reads as TGTGCCAGCAGCAAAGGGACAGGGGGCCGGAACACTGAAGCTTTCTTT.

J is TRBJ1-4 and V is TRBV28; 11 bases align to TRBD1. This CDR3 has 17 amino acids. Trimming removed 1 base from V and 0 bases from J; junction bases left unmatched: 1. Germline CDR1 is MDHEN and CDR2 is SYDVKM. The CDR3 loop is CASSLLGQGATNEKLFF. The DNA of the CDR3 is TGTGCCAGCAGTTTATTGGGACAGGGGGCAACTAATGAAAAACTGTTTTTT.

V and J are TRBV19 and TRBJ1-1; the match to TRBD1 covers 8 bases. The V segment lost 4 bases and the J segment 5 bases; nucleotides outside the gene matches: 3. Germline lookup yields CDR1 LNHDA and CDR2 SQIVND (reference sequence). The CDR3 has 13 amino acids. The chain's CDR3 is CASSKTGETEAFF. In DNA form, the CDR3 reads TGTGCCAGTAGTAAGACAGGGGAAACTGAAGCTTTCTTT.

V gene TRBV10-3 combines with J gene TRBJ2-7, with 7 bases matching TRBD2. The CDR3 has 13 amino acids. V dropped 7 bases and J dropped 3; count of bases not matched to a gene: 6. The germline CDR1 and CDR2 sequences are ENHRY and SYGVKD. The CDR3 DNA is TGTGCCATCAAAGGACTAGACCTCTACGAGCAGTACTTC. The encoded protein is CAIKGLDLYEQYF.

This chain joins TRBV4-2 and TRBJ2-7, with 7 bases identical to TRBD1. From germline, CDR1 is LGHNA and CDR2 YNFKEQ. This CDR3 has 15 residues. Unmatched junction bases numbered 5, after V lost 1 base and J lost 2 bases. The CDR3 DNA follows: TGTGCCAGCAGCCAAGTACAGGGGACCGCCTACGAGCAGTACTTC. This translates into CASSQVQGTAYEQYF.

The rearrangement joins TRBV7-9 to TRBJ1-3; TRBD1 might be the D (5 bases). The germline V and J ends were trimmed by 5 bases and 0 bases, with 14 bases remaining between them. CDR1 is SEHNR and CDR2 is FQNEAQ in the germline V gene (reference sequence). The CDR3 runs to 16 residues. CDR3 residues: CASSPEGLYSGNTIYF. For the CDR3, the DNA is TGTGCCAGCAGCCCTGAGGGACTTTACTCTGGAAACACCATATATTTT.

V and J are TRBV19 and TRBJ2-2; TRBD1 aligns across 10 bases. V gave up 4 bases and J gave up 6 bases; unmatched junction bases: 8. In germline, CDR1 is LNHDA, CDR2 SQIVND (reference sequence). The CDR3 contains 16 residues. This CDR3 is CASSTPGQGFAGELFF. The DNA for the CDR3 is TGTGCCAGTAGTACGCCGGGACAGGGGTTCGCCGGGGAGCTGTTTTTT.

This clone has only one observation. The V call is TRBV15, the J call TRBJ1-5; D is unclear. The germline V gene encodes CDR1 LNHNV and CDR2 YYDKDF (reference sequence). This CDR3 contains 15 residues. V gave up 5 bases and J gave up 8 bases, with 19 bases separating them. CDR3 sequence reads: CATSLRTGGLEPQHF. The CDR3 region has the DNA TGTGCCACCAGCTTAAGGACGGGAGGGTTGGAGCCCCAGCATTTT.

The chain employs TRBV6-6 and TRBJ2-3, with D possibly matching TRBD2 (5 bases). V gave up 6 bases and J gave up 4 bases, with 14 bases separating them. This CDR3 has 14 amino acids. Germline CDR1 is MNHNY and CDR2 is SVGAGI (reference sequence). The CDR3 coding sequence is TGTGCCAGCAGCCGGACTCAAGGATCAGATACGCAGTATTTT. The encoded protein is CASSRTQGSDTQYF.

CDR3 residues: CASSPEVSSNEQYF. The CDR3 nucleotides read TGTGCCAGCAGTCCAGAAGTATCTAGTAACGAGCAGTACTTC. The chain employs TRBV2 and TRBJ2-7; D gene unclear. Per the germline V gene, CDR1 is SNHLY and CDR2 is FYNNEI. Trimming removed 5 bases from V and 5 bases from J, with 16 bases in between. The CDR3 runs 14 residues.

The chain has TRBV11-2 and TRBJ1-6; the D gene is possibly TRBD1 (5 bases). Trimming shortened V by 4 bases and J by 3 bases, and 16 bases separated the two germline ends. The CDR3 consists of 17 residues. From germline, CDR1 is SGHAT and CDR2 FQNNGV. The DNA for the CDR3 is TGTGCCAGCAGCTGGGGGGTGGGATTAATCTATAATTCACCCCTCCACTTT. Translating it yields CASSWGVGLIYNSPLHF.

This clone was recorded once. This chain links TRBV7-9 with TRBJ1-4; D is uncertain. CDR3 length: 12 residues. V dropped 8 bases and J dropped 5 bases, with 9 bases sitting between them. Germline CDR1 and CDR2: SEHNR and FQNEAQ (reference sequence). The CDR3 nucleotides read TGTGCCAGCGAGGTGGAGAATGAAAAACTGTTTTTT. Translating it yields CASEVENEKLFF.

In this sample, this clone turned up once. This chain links TRBV19 with TRBJ1-2, with D maybe TRBD1 (6 bases). The germline V gene has CDR1 LNHDA and CDR2 SQIVND (reference sequence). Trimming removed 0 bases from V and 8 bases from J, with 16 bases in between. The CDR3 has 15 amino acids. The DNA of the CDR3 is TGTGCCAGTAGTATAGATGCTGCGGGGGGCGAGGGCTACACCTTC. Translation: CASSIDAAGGEGYTF.

The V call is TRBV30, the J call TRBJ1-2; 7 nucleotides align to TRBD1. V lost 3 bases and J lost 5; bases outside the gene matches: 6. The CDR3 contains 13 residues. The germline V gene encodes CDR1 GTSNPN and CDR2 SVGIG (reference sequence). The CDR3 DNA reads as TGTGCCTGGAGGACAGGGCTACAATATGGCTACACCTTC. Its translation is CAWRTGLQYGYTF.

The V gene is TRBV2, the J gene TRBJ1-1, with 7 bases lining up with TRBD1. The CDR3 covers 15 residues. CDR1 is SNHLY and CDR2 is FYNNEI in the germline V gene. The trim removed 2 bases at V and 4 bases at J, leaving 7 bases unmatched. CDR3 nucleotides: TGTGCCAGCAGTGAACAGACAGGGAGTATCACTGAAGCTTTCTTT. Amino acid sequence: CASSEQTGSITEAFF.

The V call is TRBV27, the J call TRBJ1-1; perhaps TRBD1 as D (5 bases). The V end lost 1 base, the J end lost 6 bases, and 12 bases lay between the germline ends. The germline V gene has CDR1 MNHEY and CDR2 SMNVEV (reference sequence). CDR3 length: 14 amino acids. The CDR3 reads CASSLLQGHAEAFF. CDR3 DNA sequence: TGTGCCAGCAGTTTATTGCAGGGTCACGCTGAAGCTTTCTTT.

V usage is TRBV20-1 and J usage is TRBJ2-5, with 11 bases that match TRBD2. Germline CDR1 DFQATT, CDR2 SNEGSKA (reference sequence). V shed 3 bases and J 5 bases; nucleotides not matched to a gene: 11. The CDR3 is 16 residues long. The CDR3 nucleotides read TGCAGTGCTAGTGAAATAGCGGGAGGGCCGTGGGAGACCCAGTACTTC. The encoded protein is CSASEIAGGPWETQYF.

J is TRBJ2-2 and V is TRBV9, with TRBD2 identical over 12 bases. CDR1 SGDLS and CDR2 YYNGEE come from the germline V gene. The CDR3 is 18 amino acids. Unmatched junction bases numbered 5, after V lost 0 bases and J lost 2 bases. The CDR3 sequence: CASSVAPSGGANTGELFF. The CDR3 nucleotides are TGTGCCAGCAGCGTAGCACCTAGCGGGGGGGCCAACACCGGGGAGCTGTTTTTT.